The 27 T cell receptor beta chains below were found in one sample sequenced in a study of T cell responses to AZD1222 COVID-19 vaccine. TCRdb keeps only in-frame clones here, not all; method: immunoSEQ multiplex PCR. The table includes roughly 130,000 clones, 80% to 90% detected once. Material: peripheral blood, obtained on day 0 of AZD1222 vaccination. These TCRs come from an adult in good health.

The gene calls are TRBV7-2 and TRBJ2-1; no clear D. The CDR3 is made up of 13 amino acids. Trimming removed 2 bases from V and 9 bases from J, with 11 bases in between. Germline CDR1 is SGHTA and CDR2 is FQGNSA. The CDR3 nucleotides read TGTGCCAGCAGCTTACCGATCCTCACTGAGCAGTTCTTC. Residues: CASSLPILTEQFF.

V and J are TRBV3-1 (or the pseudogene TRBV3-2) and TRBJ2-1; tentatively, D is TRBD2 (7 bases). In germline, CDR1 is LGHDT, CDR2 YNNKEL (reference sequence). The CDR3 extends over 16 amino acids. Trimming removed 4 bases at V and 7 bases at J, with 20 bases between. CDR3 loop: CASSLPRGARQNEQFF. The CDR3 DNA reads TGTGCCAGCAGCCTACCTCGGGGGGCCCGGCAGAATGAGCAGTTCTTC.

The chain is built from TRBV12-5 and TRBJ2-1; possible D gene TRBD2, 6 bases. The CDR3 runs to 15 residues. Germline loops: CDR1 LGHNT, CDR2 FRNRAP. Trimming took 5 bases from V and 9 from J, leaving 20 bases between them. The CDR3 DNA reads as TGTGCTAGTGGTGTAGGACTAACGTCGAACGGTGAGCAGTTCTTC. Its protein is CASGVGLTSNGEQFF. Looking up the rest from reference TRBV12-5 and TRBJ2-1 gives the full variable domain: DARVTQTPRHKVTEMGQEVTMRCQPILGHNTVFWYRQTMMQGLELLAYFRNRAPLDDSGMPKDRFSAEMPDATLATLKIQPSEPRDSAVYFCASGVGLTSNGEQFFGPGTRLTVL.

Note on this clone: At one end, the junction sequence differs from germline, possibly due to a read error. The rearrangement uses TRBV6-1 and TRBJ2-6; TRBD1 agrees at 9 bases. Germline V gene sequence: CDR1 MNHNS, CDR2 SASEGT. CDR3 length equals 15 residues. CDR3 nucleotide sequence: TGTGCCAGCAGTGAAGCCGGGACAGGGACTCCCTACAAGGCTTTC. As protein: CASSEAGTGTPYKAF.

The V gene is TRBV14, the J gene TRBJ2-7; D is undetermined. Trimming stripped 3 bases from V and 0 bases from J, with 9 bases between. The CDR3 sequence is 14 residues long. CDR1 and CDR2 (germline): SGHDN, FVKESK. The CDR3 loop is CASSHFMSSYEQYF. The CDR3 DNA reads TGTGCCAGCAGCCACTTCATGAGCTCCTACGAGCAGTACTTC.

This chain joins TRBV2 and TRBJ2-1, with 9 bases matching TRBD1. This CDR3 has 16 residues. The V gene end was trimmed by 4 bases and the J gene end by 8 bases; junction bases not matched to a gene: 12. The germline V gene has CDR1 SNHLY and CDR2 FYNNEI. The CDR3 region has the DNA TGTGCCAGCAGTGCTCTGTCCGGGACAGGGTCCTATGAGCAGTTCTTC. Its protein is CASSALSGTGSYEQFF.

The V call is TRBV30, the J call TRBJ1-5; D is unclear. The CDR3 spans 14 residues. Germline-derived CDR1 and CDR2 are GTSNPN and SVGIG (reference sequence). Trimming removed 1 base from V and 2 bases from J, with 9 bases in between. The CDR3 DNA reads as TGTGCCTGGAGTGAGCAGGTTGGCAATCAGCCCCAGCATTTT. Protein: CAWSEQVGNQPQHF.

The genes are TRBV27 and TRBJ2-7; TRBD2 agrees at 8 bases. The ends lost 4 bases at V and 0 bases at J; junction bases unmatched: 2. The V gene's germline CDR1 is MNHEY and CDR2 SMNVEV (reference sequence). The CDR3 loop spans 14 amino acids. The DNA for the CDR3 is TGTGCCAGCAGTTCCCTAGCGGGCTCCTACGAGCAGTACTTC. It encodes CASSSLAGSYEQYF.

This chain joins TRBV7-6 and TRBJ2-6; 7 nucleotides align to TRBD1. With 3 bases clipped from V and 0 bases from J, the junction kept 11 bases outside the gene matches. This CDR3 spans 19 amino acids. Germline CDR1 and CDR2: SGHVS and FNYEAQ. The CDR3 region is CASSLWGQSPFSGANVLTF. DNA for the CDR3: TGTGCCAGCAGCTTGTGGGGACAGTCCCCCTTCTCTGGGGCCAACGTCCTGACTTTC.

This chain uses TRBV18 with TRBJ1-1; D remains unclear. Germline V CDR1 and CDR2: KGHSH, LQKENI. Between the trimmed V and J ends, which lost 6 bases and 10 bases, there was a span of 18 bases. CDR3 length: 13 amino acids. This chain's CDR3 is CASSTTKDSGAFF. CDR3 coding DNA: TGTGCCAGCTCGACCACCAAAGATTCCGGAGCTTTCTTT. The complete variable domain, with remaining parts taken from reference TRBV18 and TRBJ1-1, reads NAGVMQNPRHLVRRRGQEARLRCSPMKGHSHVYWYRQLPEEGLKFMVYLQKENIIDESGMPKERFSAEFPKEGPSILRIQQVVRGDSAAYFCASSTTKDSGAFFGQGTRLTVV.

The V call is TRBV7-9, the J call TRBJ1-3; 8 bases are shared with TRBD1. V lost 5 bases to trimming and J lost 5 bases; unmatched junction nucleotides: 5. From germline, CDR1 is SEHNR and CDR2 FQNEAQ (reference sequence). There are 14 residues in the CDR3. The CDR3 is CASSTDRVRNTIYF. The CDR3 bases are TGTGCCAGCAGCACGGACAGGGTGAGAAACACCATATATTTT.

V gene TRBV3-1 (or the pseudogene TRBV3-2) combines with J gene TRBJ2-5; D remains unclear. The CDR3 spans 12 residues. V lost 0 bases and J lost 5, with 4 bases in between. Looked up from germline, CDR1 is LGHDT and CDR2 is YNNKEL (reference sequence). The CDR3 coding sequence is TGTGCCAGCAGCCAAGAGGACGAGACCCAGTACTTC. Translating it yields CASSQEDETQYF.

This chain connects TRBV4-2 to TRBJ1-2, with TRBD1 matching over 9 bases. The CDR3 runs 16 residues. The V gene end was trimmed by 4 bases and the J gene end by 1 base; junction bases not matched to a gene: 7. Germline CDR1 LGHNA, CDR2 YNFKEQ. CDR3 sequence: CASSPRPGQGNYGYTF. As DNA, the CDR3 is TGTGCCAGCAGCCCCCGGCCGGGACAGGGTAACTATGGCTACACCTTC.

This chain links TRBV4-1 with TRBJ1-2, with D unresolved. Germline assignment: CDR1 MGHRA and CDR2 YSYEKL. The V end lost 0 bases, the J end lost 8 bases, and 16 bases lay between the germline ends. The CDR3 is 15 residues long. The CDR3 protein is CASSQERASNLGYTF. CDR3 bases: TGCGCCAGCAGCCAAGAGCGGGCCTCAAACTTAGGCTACACCTTC.

This rearrangement joins TRBV7-9 to TRBJ2-7; D call uncertain. Germline values: CDR1 SEHNR, CDR2 FQNEAQ (reference sequence). V was cut by 3 bases and J by 0 bases, with 12 bases left in between. CDR3 length: 15 residues. The CDR3 sequence: CASSLSLTISYEQYF. The CDR3 DNA sequence: TGTGCCAGCAGCTTGTCCCTAACGATCTCCTACGAGCAGTACTTC. Full variable domain (outside the CDR3, taken from reference TRBV7-9 and TRBJ2-7): DTGVSQNPRHKITKRGQNVTFRCDPISEHNRLYWYRQTLGQGPEFLTYFQNEAQLEKSRLLSDRFSAERPKGSFSTLEIQRTEQGDSAMYLCASSLSLTISYEQYFGPGTRLTVT.

This chain connects TRBV5-4 to TRBJ2-1; D gene uncertain. The V end lost 1 base, the J end lost 6 bases, and 8 bases lay between the germline ends. Germline V gene data show CDR1 as SGHNT and CDR2 as YYREEE (reference sequence). The CDR3 length is 13 residues. This CDR3 is CASSLPQTNEQFF. The CDR3 coding sequence is TGTGCCAGCAGCTTGCCGCAAACCAATGAGCAGTTCTTC. Complete variable domain (other parts from reference TRBV5-4 and TRBJ2-1): ETGVTQSPTHLIKTRGQQVTLRCSSQSGHNTVSWYQQALGQGPQFIFQYYREEENGRGNFPPRFSGLQFPNYSSELNVNALELDDSALYLCASSLPQTNEQFFGPGTRLTVL.

This clone showed up just once. J is TRBJ2-1 and V is TRBV30; a weak D match, TRBD1 (6 bases). V was pared by 1 base and J by 2 bases, with 9 bases between. This CDR3 spans 14 amino acids. The germline CDR1 and CDR2 sequences are GTSNPN and SVGIG (reference sequence). CDR3 DNA sequence: TGTGCCTGGAGTGGAACAGGGACCTACAATGAGCAGTTCTTC. This gives the protein CAWSGTGTYNEQFF. The full variable domain, with the rest looked up from reference TRBV30 and TRBJ2-1, is SQTIHQWPATLVQPVGSPLSLECTVEGTSNPNLYWYRQAAGRGLQLLFYSVGIGQISSEVPQNLSASRPQDRQFILSSKKLLLSDSGFYLCAWSGTGTYNEQFFGPGTRLTVL.

This chain connects TRBV3-1 (or the pseudogene TRBV3-2) to TRBJ2-3; weak D call: TRBD2 (5 bases). V lost 4 bases and J 2 bases, leaving 16 bases between the germline ends. Germline CDR1 reads LGHDT; CDR2 reads YNNKEL (reference sequence). This CDR3 contains 16 residues. CDR3 bases: TGTGCCAGCAGCCGAGGGAATGAACTATACACAGATACGCAGTATTTT. Amino acid sequence: CASSRGNELYTDTQYF.

The chain combines TRBV6-1 with TRBJ2-4; the D gene is possibly TRBD1 (5 bases). Trimming removed 0 bases from V and 6 bases from J, with 12 bases in between. The V gene's germline CDR1 is MNHNS and CDR2 SASEGT. This CDR3 spans 15 amino acids. The CDR3, as DNA: TGTGCCAGCAGTGAAGCTGGCCAGGGCCGAAACATTCAGTACTTC. It specifies CASSEAGQGRNIQYF.

The chain recombines TRBV9 with TRBJ2-1, with D possibly matching TRBD2 (6 bases). Germline V lookup: CDR1 SGDLS, CDR2 YYNGEE. This CDR3 has 17 amino acids. The V end lost 2 bases, the J end lost 3 bases, and 18 bases lay between the germline ends. CDR3 amino acids: CASSVTGNSGLYNEQFF. Here the CDR3 DNA reads TGTGCCAGCAGCGTTACGGGAAATAGCGGACTCTACAATGAGCAGTTCTTC.

In its sample, this clone was seen once. This rearrangement joins TRBV24-1 to TRBJ2-2; 8 bases are a match to TRBD1. This CDR3 contains 14 residues. Germline-derived CDR1 and CDR2 are KGHDR and SFDVKD. Trimming removed 7 bases from V and 6 bases from J; junction bases left unmatched: 6. This chain's CDR3 is CATRGQGASGELFF. CDR3 in DNA: TGTGCCACCAGGGGTCAGGGGGCATCCGGGGAGCTGTTTTTT.

The rearrangement links TRBV24-1 to TRBJ2-7, with D possibly matching TRBD2 (6 bases). The germline V gene encodes CDR1 KGHDR and CDR2 SFDVKD. Trimming took 3 bases from V and 3 from J, leaving 14 bases between them. The CDR3 extends over 15 amino acids. For the CDR3, the DNA is TGTGCCACCAGTGATCGGCAGGGAGGCTACTACGAGCAGTACTTC. Translation gives CATSDRQGGYYEQYF.

The CDR3 DNA reads TGCGCCAGCAGCCAGCGCGGTTTAGGGACAGGGGGTATCCAAGAGACCCAGTACTTC. This translates into CASSQRGLGTGGIQETQYF. The chain employs TRBV4-1 and TRBJ2-5; 11 nucleotides agree with TRBD1. With V trimmed by 3 bases and J by 1 base, 13 bases remained unmatched. Germline V gene sequence: CDR1 MGHRA, CDR2 YSYEKL. The CDR3 has 19 amino acids.

The rearrangement uses TRBV4-3 and TRBJ2-1; maybe TRBD2 (6 bases). The CDR3 has 14 residues. CDR1 and CDR2 from the germline V gene are LGHNA and YSLEER. The germline V and J ends were trimmed by 4 bases and 7 bases, with 14 bases remaining between them. CDR3 DNA: TGCGCCAGCAGCCGGTCGGGGGTTAGAAATGAGCAGTTCTTC. This gives the protein CASSRSGVRNEQFF.

In this sample, this clone turned up once. The chain recombines TRBV11-1 with TRBJ2-4, with D tentatively TRBD2 (5 bases). Germline assignment: CDR1 SGHAT and CDR2 FQDESV (reference sequence). The V gene lost 1 base and the J gene lost 7 bases, with 8 bases spanning the gap. This CDR3 is built from 13 residues. CDR3: CASSLVGANIQYF. In DNA form, the CDR3 reads TGTGCCAGCAGCTTAGTGGGAGCCAACATTCAGTACTTC.

The rearrangement joins TRBV5-6 to TRBJ1-2; the match to TRBD1 covers 10 bases. CDR1 and CDR2 (germline): SGHDT, YYEEEE. This CDR3 region has 14 residues. V lost 0 bases, J lost 4 bases, and 0 bases stayed unmatched. The CDR3 reads CASSLGQGAYGYTF. CDR3 DNA sequence: TGTGCCAGCAGCTTGGGACAGGGGGCCTATGGCTACACCTTC.

This clone showed up just once. V usage is TRBV5-1 and J usage is TRBJ1-2; 8 bases are a match to TRBD1. This CDR3 has 16 residues. Looked up from germline, CDR1 is SGHRS and CDR2 is YFSETQ. The V and J ends lost 5 bases and 4 bases, in that order; junction bases with no gene match: 13. The CDR3 DNA reads TGCGCCAGCAGTTATTCCTCCCAGGGGGCACCCTATGGCTACACCTTC. It is translated as CASSYSSQGAPYGYTF. The whole variable domain, filled in from reference TRBV5-1 and TRBJ1-2, reads KAGVTQTPRYLIKTRGQQVTLSCSPISGHRSVSWYQQTPGQGLQFLFEYFSETQRNKGNFPGRFSGRQFSNSRSEMNVSTLELGDSALYLCASSYSSQGAPYGYTFGSGTRLTVV.